This TCR beta chain comes out of a study of cytomegalovirus exposure and HLA in healthy donors. Study at large: Roughly 80 million unique TCRs from HLA-typed donors were held in an early data release.

CDR1 and CDR2 from the germline V gene are SGHRS and YFSETQ. The CDR3 consists of 17 residues. Trimming removed 1 base from V and 2 bases from J; junction bases left unmatched: 7. The PCR employed 60 Vbeta primers together with 13 Jbeta primers. The repertoire was sequenced with immunoSEQ multiplex PCR; TCRdb's copy has only in-frame clones and lacks some. This table holds around 180,000 clones, 70% to 80% found once. Findings and caveats of the study: Among the sequence variants, a highly shared cluster was likely an artifact of sequencing. Presence/absence results assume similar sequencing depth per donor, which may not hold. CMV antigen specificity of a few CMV-associated chains was confirmed in vitro.

A note on this clone: The antigen remains undetermined.

V and J are TRBV5-1 and TRBJ2-3; 10 bases fit TRBD1. Sequences were obtained from PBMCs. The receptor was derived from a woman under 40 in good health and CMV-seropositive. The CDR3 nucleotides read TGCGCCAGCAGCTTGAGGTCGACAGGGGGCCCCACAGATACGCAGTATTTT. Amino acid sequence: CASSLRSTGGPTDTQYF. The variable domain in full, completed from reference TRBV5-1 and TRBJ2-3, reads KAGVTQTPRYLIKTRGQQVTLSCSPISGHRSVSWYQQTPGQGLQFLFEYFSETQRNKGNFPGRFSGRQFSNSRSEMNVSTLELGDSALYLCASSLRSTGGPTDTQYFGPGTRLTVL.